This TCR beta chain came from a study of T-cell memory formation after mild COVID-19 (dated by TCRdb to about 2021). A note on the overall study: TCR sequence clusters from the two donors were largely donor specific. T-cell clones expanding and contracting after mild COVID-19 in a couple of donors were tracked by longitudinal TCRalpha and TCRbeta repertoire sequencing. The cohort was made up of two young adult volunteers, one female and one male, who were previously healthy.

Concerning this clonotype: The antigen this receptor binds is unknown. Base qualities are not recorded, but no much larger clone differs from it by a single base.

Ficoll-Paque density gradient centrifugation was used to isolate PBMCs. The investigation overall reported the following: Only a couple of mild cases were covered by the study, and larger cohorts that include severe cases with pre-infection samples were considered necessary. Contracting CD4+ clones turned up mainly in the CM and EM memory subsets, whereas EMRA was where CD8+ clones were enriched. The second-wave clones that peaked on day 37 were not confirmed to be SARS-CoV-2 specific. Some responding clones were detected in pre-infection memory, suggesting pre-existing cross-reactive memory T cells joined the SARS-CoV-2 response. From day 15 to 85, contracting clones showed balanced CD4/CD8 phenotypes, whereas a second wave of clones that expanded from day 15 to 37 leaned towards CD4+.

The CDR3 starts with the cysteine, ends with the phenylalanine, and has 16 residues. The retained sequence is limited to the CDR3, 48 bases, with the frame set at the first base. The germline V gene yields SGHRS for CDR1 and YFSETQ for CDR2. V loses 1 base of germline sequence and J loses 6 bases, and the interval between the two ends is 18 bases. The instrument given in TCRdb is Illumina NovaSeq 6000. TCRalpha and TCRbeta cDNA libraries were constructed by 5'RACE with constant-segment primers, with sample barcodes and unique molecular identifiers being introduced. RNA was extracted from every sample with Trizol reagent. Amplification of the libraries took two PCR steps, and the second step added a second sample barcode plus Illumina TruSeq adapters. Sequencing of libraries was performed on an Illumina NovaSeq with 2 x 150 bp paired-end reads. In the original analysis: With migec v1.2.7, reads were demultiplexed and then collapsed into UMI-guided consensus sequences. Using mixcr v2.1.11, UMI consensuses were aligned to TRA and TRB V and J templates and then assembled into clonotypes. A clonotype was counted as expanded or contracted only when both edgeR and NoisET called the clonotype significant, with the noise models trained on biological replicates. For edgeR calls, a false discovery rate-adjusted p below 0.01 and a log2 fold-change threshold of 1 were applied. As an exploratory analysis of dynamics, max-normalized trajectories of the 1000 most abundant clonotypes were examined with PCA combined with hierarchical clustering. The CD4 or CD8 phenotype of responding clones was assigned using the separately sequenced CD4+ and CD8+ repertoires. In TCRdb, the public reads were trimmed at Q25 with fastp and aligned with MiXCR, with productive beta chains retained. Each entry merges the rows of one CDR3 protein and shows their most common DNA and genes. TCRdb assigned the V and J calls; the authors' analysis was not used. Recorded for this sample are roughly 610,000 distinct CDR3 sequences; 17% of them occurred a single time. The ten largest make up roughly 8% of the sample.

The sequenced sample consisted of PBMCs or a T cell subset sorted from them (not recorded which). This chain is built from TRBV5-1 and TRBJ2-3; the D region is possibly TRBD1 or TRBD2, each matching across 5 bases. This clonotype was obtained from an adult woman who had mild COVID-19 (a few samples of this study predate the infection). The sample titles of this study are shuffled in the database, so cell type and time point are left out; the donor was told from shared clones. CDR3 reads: CASSLLGPRLGDTQYF. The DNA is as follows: TGCGCCAGCAGCTTGCTGGGACCCCGACTGGGTGATACGCAGTATTTT.